These 12 T cell receptor beta chains share one sample of origin, sequenced in a study of blood T cells in healthy people across ages. The authors ran a second PCR of roughly 7 to 11 cycles using a sample-barcoded 5' primer and a J-beta primer mix. In TCRdb, the 5' RACE reads were re-called with MiXCR into one record per CDR3 protein. This sample has fewer than 2 million distinct CDR3 sequences, with approximately 39% found just once. Sequencing input: blood. The receptors here all came from a human donor in good health.

The chain links TRBV20-1 to TRBJ1-2; D uncertain. The CDR3 sequence is 16 residues long. V was trimmed by 5 bases and J by 3 bases, leaving 22 bases between them. Germline V gives CDR1 DFQATT, CDR2 SNEGSKA (reference sequence). This chain's CDR3 is CSAFKTEVAQYYGYTF. Written as DNA, the CDR3 is TGCAGTGCTTTCAAAACCGAGGTTGCCCAGTACTATGGCTACACCTTC.

This chain connects TRBV5-6 to TRBJ2-1, with D perhaps matching TRBD1 (6 bases). V shed 0 bases and J shed 7 bases, with 14 bases lying between them. Germline V lookup: CDR1 SGHDT, CDR2 YYEEEE. This CDR3 spans 15 amino acids. The CDR3 bases are TGTGCCAGCAGCTTGGCCCCACAGGGAACGAATGAGCAGTTCTTC. Its translation is CASSLAPQGTNEQFF.

The chain combines TRBV11-3 with TRBJ2-1; 8 bases are shared with TRBD2. The CDR3 has 16 residues. V trimming: 9 bases; J trimming: 4 bases; junction bases outside the gene matches: 14. From germline, CDR1 is SGHNT and CDR2 YENEEA. CDR3 sequence reads: CASSKGLGGGYNEQFF. CDR3 DNA sequence: TGTGCCAGTAGCAAAGGTCTGGGCGGGGGGTACAATGAGCAGTTCTTC. Filled out from reference TRBV11-3 and TRBJ2-1, the complete variable domain reads EAGVVQSPRYKIIEKKQPVAFWCNPISGHNTLYWYLQNLGQGPELLIRYENEEAVDDSQLPKDRFSAERLKGVDSTLKIQPAELGDSAVYLCASSKGLGGGYNEQFFGPGTRLTVL.

The CDR3 sequence: CASSFTSAVGETQYF. The CDR3 nucleotides are TGTGCCAGCAGTTTCACTAGCGCCGTAGGAGAGACCCAGTACTTC. This chain links TRBV12-3 or TRBV12-4 with TRBJ2-5; 7 bases match TRBD2. There are 15 residues in the CDR3. With 3 bases clipped from V and 4 bases from J, the junction kept 8 bases outside the gene matches.

This clonotype was picked up a small number of times. This rearrangement joins TRBV5-1 to TRBJ2-1, with 9 bases lining up with TRBD2. Germline CDR1 reads SGHRS; CDR2 reads YFSETQ. Trimming took 4 bases from V and 4 from J; bases not matched to a gene: 18. CDR3 length equals 19 residues. As DNA, the CDR3 is TGCGCCAGCAGCGTACGACCGGGACAGCCTAGCGGGGCTTACAATGAGCAGTTCTTC. Its translation is CASSVRPGQPSGAYNEQFF. The entire variable domain, with the rest obtained from reference TRBV5-1 and TRBJ2-1, is as follows: KAGVTQTPRYLIKTRGQQVTLSCSPISGHRSVSWYQQTPGQGLQFLFEYFSETQRNKGNFPGRFSGRQFSNSRSEMNVSTLELGDSALYLCASSVRPGQPSGAYNEQFFGPGTRLTVL.

The V gene is TRBV24-1, the J gene TRBJ2-7; D may be TRBD1 or TRBD2 (5 bases each). Germline lookup yields CDR1 KGHDR and CDR2 SFDVKD. V lost 6 bases to trimming and J lost 2 bases, with 13 bases between them. The CDR3 runs to 14 residues. CDR3 loop: CATSLGAPPYEQYF. CDR3 sequence (DNA): TGTGCCACCAGTCTCGGGGCGCCCCCCTACGAGCAGTACTTC.

V usage is TRBV28 and J usage is TRBJ1-2; D possibly corresponds to TRBD1 (6 bases). V lost 2 bases, J lost 0 bases, and 10 bases lay in between. Per the germline V gene, CDR1 is MDHEN and CDR2 is SYDVKM. This CDR3 has 15 amino acids. CDR3 residues: CASSLGGGTNYGYTF. Written as DNA, the CDR3 is TGTGCCAGCAGTTTAGGCGGGGGCACTAACTATGGCTACACCTTC.

This clonotype came up once. This chain joins TRBV6-6 and TRBJ1-2; D is ambiguous. Germline V gene lookup returns CDR1 MNHNY and CDR2 SVGAGI (reference sequence). CDR3 length: 16 residues. With 2 bases removed from V and 3 bases from J, the gap between germline ends came to 16 bases. As DNA, the CDR3 is TGTGCCAGCAGTTACCACAATTTGGGTTGGTACTATGGCTACACCTTC. As protein: CASSYHNLGWYYGYTF.

CDR3 sequence reads: CSARVMMRGGTEAFF. The CDR3 DNA is TGCAGTGCTAGAGTCATGATGCGGGGAGGGACTGAAGCTTTCTTT. The chain is built from TRBV20-1 and TRBJ1-1; no reliable D call. V was trimmed by 1 base and J by 5 bases, leaving 17 bases between them. Germline V gene sequence: CDR1 DFQATT, CDR2 SNEGSKA (reference sequence). This CDR3 is 15 amino acids long.

A few counts support this clonotype. The CDR3 DNA follows: TGTGCCAGCAGCTCCGGGACAGGGAGAGAGCAGTACTTC. Its translation is CASSSGTGREQYF. The V and J genes are TRBV7-9 and TRBJ2-7; 9 nucleotides agree with TRBD1. V trimming: 4 bases; J trimming: 7 bases; junction bases outside the gene matches: 5. Per germline, CDR1 SEHNR and CDR2 FQNEAQ (reference sequence). The CDR3 covers 13 residues.

This chain joins TRBV27 and TRBJ1-2; D not certain. The CDR3 spans 15 residues. Deletions cut 3 bases from V and 1 base from J, with 12 bases between. Germline loops: CDR1 MNHEY, CDR2 SMNVEV (reference sequence). The CDR3 DNA reads as TGTGCCAGCAGTTTGGCCCTCGGGAGTAACTATGGCTACACCTTC. The encoded protein is CASSLALGSNYGYTF.

This clonotype came up once. The J gene is TRBJ2-3, the V gene TRBV6-6; D call uncertain. The CDR3 has 14 amino acids. CDR1 is MNHNY and CDR2 is SVGAGI in the germline V gene (reference sequence). Trimming removed 2 bases from V and 2 bases from J, with 8 bases in between. DNA of the CDR3: TGTGCCAGCAGTTACCTAAGGGACACAGATACGCAGTATTTT. This translates into CASSYLRDTDTQYF.